This T cell receptor (beta chain) was recovered during a study of blood T cell repertoires in COVID-19 (dated by TCRdb to about 2020). Concerning the study at large: Samples from collaborators originated in the United States, Italy and Spain and spanned both the acute and convalescent phases of COVID-19. The material from the prospective study consisted of cDNA or gDNA derived from T cells, B-cell-depleted T cells, or PBMCs. The dataset comprised deeply sampled blood TCRbeta repertoires from subjects exposed to, actively infected with, or recovered from COVID-19. A freely available public database, intended as a resource for researchers studying the immune response to SARS-CoV-2, is where the repertoires were released. Samples were obtained from the ongoing ImmuneRACE study (first 160 participants) and from roughly 1,300 subjects provided by 6 global collaborators. The sample metadata nearly always contained a de-identified subject ID, COVID-19 status, age in years and sex. HLA class I and class II types, where available, came from metadata supplied by the sample provider rather than from assay-based typing. Study-level results and caveats: The quantity of clinical and demographic metadata differed by source and by participant and was supplied without curation.

At one collaborating source in Seattle, patients were enrolled during active infection and were followed longitudinally through the course of disease. Each collaborating institution followed its own protocols to collect whole blood in K2EDTA tubes. Collaborator samples were shipped for TCRbeta analysis as frozen whole blood, isolated PBMCs, or DNA extracted from either sample type. A note on this clone: Its cognate antigen has yet to be identified. The input lacks base qualities; no much larger clone sits a single base away.

TCRbeta CDR3 regions were amplified from genomic DNA using the immunoSEQ Assay, a bias-controlled multiplex PCR. The authors processed their data as follows. Within the assay, amplification of reference gene primers was used to estimate how many nucleated cells each sample contained. To quantify the absolute abundance of each unique TCRbeta CDR3 rearrangement, sequence reads were collapsed and filtered. For each sample, productive Simpson clonality was calculated by taking the square root of Simpson's diversity index across productive rearrangements. TCRdb took this table from immuneACCESS and kept in-frame rearrangements with V and J called. Such tables lack part of the clones; where checked against another copy, unresolved V genes explain under half of the gap, and the rest is unexplained. The DNA was the basis for D and trimming; V, J and clone size are from that table. This sample lists 150,000 or so clones; roughly 81% were detected once. 5% to 6% of the sample goes to the ten largest clones.

Spanning cysteine to phenylalanine, the CDR3 consists of 17 amino acids. Only the CDR3 portion is preserved as DNA: 51 bases, with reading frame beginning at the first base. Here V drops 5 bases and J drops 4 bases, and the junction holds 15 bases not matched to any gene. The germline V gene provides CDR1 SGHTA and CDR2 FQGNSA. The chain uses TRBV7-2 and TRBJ2-3, and TRBD1 aligns with 7 junction nucleotides. This TCR derives from a woman aged 50 to 65 with COVID-19, enrolled during active disease. The source material was peripheral blood. CDR3 protein: CASSPGQDPYRADTQYF. At the DNA level, the sequence is TGTGCCAGCAGCCCAGGACAGGATCCTTACCGGGCAGATACGCAGTATTTT.